The present T cell receptor beta chain was sequenced within a study of blood T cell repertoires in COVID-19. This clone was seen only once. Libraries were prepared by immunoSEQ multiplex PCR; TCRdb keeps only in-frame clonotypes and omits some of them. Of some 45,000 clones listed, approximately 93% are singletons. CDR3 length: 14 amino acids. Germline loops: CDR1 LNHDA, CDR2 SQIVND (reference sequence). Deletions cut 5 bases from V and 5 bases from J, with 14 bases between. This clonotype originated in a man in his fifties or sixties with COVID-19, enrolled during active disease. The chain uses TRBV19 and TRBJ2-3, with D tentatively TRBD1 (5 bases). Source material: peripheral blood. CDR3 sequence (DNA): TGTGCCAGTAGTCTAGGACAAGTGGGAGATACGCAGTATTTT. Its protein is CASSLGQVGDTQYF.